These T cell receptor beta chains were read from a single sample in a study of T cell responses to AZD1222 COVID-19 vaccine. The assay was immunoSEQ multiplex PCR, and TCRdb's table has in-frame clones only and misses some. The sample holds about 92,000 clones; roughly 90% are singletons and the top ten take 2.5% to 3%. Sequenced material: peripheral blood, taken on day 0 of AZD1222 vaccination. The receptors shown here come from an adult in good health. The CDR3 runs from the conserved cysteine through the conserved F or W. A D gene is named only where the DNA matches it firmly. Size is omitted from some rows. Given values are once, few, many or a class for expanded clones.

TRBV6-1	.	.	TRBJ1-3	CASSDSSGNTIYF	TGTGCCAGCAGTGACAGCTCTGGAAACACCATATATTTT
TRBV28	.	TRBD1	TRBJ1-2	CARGQGHYGYTF	TGTGCCAGAGGACAGGGCCACTATGGCTACACCTTC
TRBV4-1	medium-sized	TRBD1	TRBJ2-7	CASSQTGTGSRLSYEQYF	TGCGCCAGCAGCCAGACCGGGACAGGGTCCCGACTCTCCTACGAGCAGTACTTC
TRBV6-1	.	.	TRBJ1-1	CASSEGYGGGPNTEAFF	TGTGCCAGCAGTGAGGGATATGGTGGAGGACCGAACACTGAAGCTTTCTTT
TRBV5-6	.	.	TRBJ2-2	CASSVDLTIDGGELFF	TGTGCCAGCAGCGTCGACCTCACGATAGATGGCGGGGAGCTGTTTTTT
TRBV18	.	.	TRBJ1-3	CASSPTRDGNTIYF	TGTGCCAGCTCACCGACCCGGGACGGAAACACCATATATTTT
TRBV6-4	.	TRBD2	TRBJ2-7	CASHLAGEVYEQYF	TGTGCCAGCCATTTAGCGGGAGAAGTCTACGAGCAGTACTTC
TRBV5-1	.	TRBD2	TRBJ2-5	CASKRGGSTPQETQYF	TGCGCCAGCAAAAGGGGAGGGAGTACCCCCCAAGAGACCCAGTACTTC
TRBV29-1	.	TRBD2	TRBJ2-3	CSFHPSGRAGDTQYF	TGCAGCTTCCACCCAAGCGGGAGGGCCGGAGATACGCAGTATTTT
TRBV4-1	.	.	TRBJ1-2	CASSPGRGSLSYGNYGYTF	TGCGCCAGCAGCCCAGGACGAGGGTCGTTATCGTACGGGAACTATGGCTACACCTTC
TRBV2	.	TRBD1	TRBJ1-1	CATERDRAQRSFF	TGTGCCACCGAAAGGGACAGGGCTCAGAGATCTTTCTTT
TRBV5-1	.	TRBD2	TRBJ2-1	CASSLGLAGGNEQFF	TGCGCCAGCAGCTTGGGACTAGCGGGAGGAAATGAGCAGTTCTTC
TRBV5-1	.	.	TRBJ2-5	CASSWGVRGETQYF	TGCGCCAGCAGCTGGGGTGTCAGGGGTGAGACCCAGTACTTC
TRBV7-2	.	TRBD1	TRBJ2-5	CASSSGQGAQETQYF	TGTGCCAGCAGCTCAGGACAGGGGGCTCAAGAGACCCAGTACTTC
TRBV13	.	.	TRBJ2-2	CASSLVQIYTGELFF	TGTGCCAGCAGCTTAGTACAGATATACACCGGGGAGCTGTTTTTT
TRBV30	once	.	TRBJ1-2	CAWSVNRVYGYTF	TGTGCCTGGAGTGTTAACAGGGTCTATGGCTACACCTTC
TRBV4-1	.	.	TRBJ2-1	CASSQHGRGFDEQFF	TGCGCCAGCAGCCAACACGGACGGGGGTTCGATGAGCAGTTCTTC
TRBV28	.	.	TRBJ2-5	CASSLRETQYF	TGTGCCAGCAGTTTACGGGAGACCCAGTACTTC
TRBV28	.	.	TRBJ1-5	CASSSPQNSYSNQPQHF	TGTGCCAGCAGTTCCCCACAGAATTCTTATAGCAATCAGCCCCAGCATTTT
TRBV11-2	.	.	TRBJ1-6	CASSLGPGSNSPLHF	TGTGCCAGCAGCTTAGGACCGGGTAGCAATTCACCCCTCCACTTT
TRBV5-1	few	TRBD1	TRBJ2-5	CASSLVQGALETQYF	TGCGCCAGCAGCTTGGTGCAGGGGGCGCTTGAGACCCAGTACTTC
TRBV6-5	once	.	TRBJ1-4	CGVCGTEKLFF	TGCGGAGTATGTGGGACTGAAAAACTGTTTTTT
TRBV7-3	once	TRBD2	TRBJ2-1	CASSTGTSGRREQFF	TGTGCCAGCAGCACTGGGACTAGCGGGAGACGTGAGCAGTTCTTC
TRBV19	.	.	TRBJ1-5	CASSLPGAYQPQHF	TGTGCCAGTAGCCTCCCAGGGGCCTATCAGCCCCAGCATTTT
TRBV24-1	.	.	TRBJ2-1	CATSDLARDSYNEQFF	TGTGCCACCAGTGATTTGGCCAGGGATTCCTACAATGAGCAGTTCTTC
TRBV7-8	.	TRBD1	TRBJ2-7	CASKSGTDLYEQYF	TGTGCCAGCAAATCCGGGACAGACCTCTACGAGCAGTACTTC
TRBV6-5	.	TRBD1	TRBJ2-5	CASSWRQGAEETQYF	TGTGCCAGCAGCTGGAGACAGGGGGCTGAAGAGACCCAGTACTTC
TRBV2	.	TRBD2	TRBJ2-7	CAGAGTSGSQITYEQYF	TGTGCCGGAGCAGGGACTAGCGGGAGTCAAATTACCTACGAGCAGTACTTC
TRBV9	once	.	TRBJ1-4	CASSVEQGRNEKLFF	TGTGCCAGCAGCGTAGAACAGGGCCGGAATGAAAAACTGTTTTTT
TRBV12-5	.	.	TRBJ2-3	CASGRSGTDTQYF	TGTGCTAGTGGTAGGAGCGGCACAGATACGCAGTATTTT
TRBV5-1	.	.	TRBJ1-5	CASSLDVLGQPQHF	TGCGCCAGCAGCTTGGACGTTTTAGGACAGCCCCAGCATTTT
TRBV28	.	TRBD1	TRBJ1-1	CASRRDRGIMSTEAFF	TGTGCCAGCAGGAGGGACAGGGGGATAATGAGCACTGAAGCTTTCTTT
TRBV9	.	.	TRBJ2-7	CASSVGWSYEQYF	TGTGCCAGCAGCGTAGGTTGGTCCTACGAGCAGTACTTC
TRBV9	.	.	TRBJ1-2	CASSETVLAVERGYTF	TGTGCCAGCAGCGAGACAGTCCTAGCGGTTGAGCGTGGCTACACCTTC
TRBV18	.	.	TRBJ1-4	CASSPPNGGGNEKLFF	TGTGCCAGCTCACCACCGAACGGAGGGGGGAACGAAAAACTGTTTTTT
TRBV19	.	.	TRBJ1-2	CASNHDGAPNGYTF	TGTGCCAGTAACCATGATGGCGCGCCCAATGGCTACACCTTC
TRBV2	.	.	TRBJ1-4	CALSQGRDEKLFF	TGTGCTTTATCCCAGGGACGGGATGAAAAACTGTTTTTT
TRBV11-2	.	.	TRBJ2-1	CASSLVILPGSSYNEQFF	TGTGCCAGCAGCTTAGTTATCCTGCCGGGGAGCTCCTACAATGAGCAGTTCTTC
TRBV29-1	.	.	TRBJ2-7	CSVDVSPPYEQYF	TGCAGCGTTGACGTCAGTCCCCCCTACGAGCAGTACTTC
TRBV7-9	few	.	TRBJ1-6	CASSLGTSSKGNSPLHF	TGTGCCAGCAGCTTGGGGACAAGCTCTAAGGGAAATTCACCCCTCCACTTT
TRBV7-2	.	TRBD1	TRBJ1-5	CASSPDRATGVPQHF	TGTGCCAGCAGCCCGGACAGGGCCACAGGAGTGCCCCAGCATTTT
TRBV28	.	.	TRBJ1-5	CASGGEQGNQPQHF	TGTGCCAGCGGGGGGGAACAGGGAAATCAGCCCCAGCATTTT
TRBV28	.	.	TRBJ2-7	CASRKGAGGHIPYEQYF	TGTGCCAGCAGAAAGGGGGCGGGAGGCCACATACCCTACGAGCAGTACTTC
TRBV9	.	.	TRBJ2-5	CASSVGVAAETQYF	TGTGCCAGCAGCGTGGGGGTAGCGGCTGAGACCCAGTACTTC
TRBV27	.	.	TRBJ1-1	CASSLGGGTEAFF	TGTGCCAGCAGTTTAGGGGGTGGAACTGAAGCTTTCTTT
TRBV3-1/TRBV3-2	.	TRBD2	TRBJ2-1	CASSRTSGSSYNEQFF	TGTGCCAGCAGCCGGACTAGCGGGAGCTCCTACAATGAGCAGTTCTTC
TRBV6-5	.	TRBD1	TRBJ1-5	CATMDRGNQPQHF	TGTGCCACAATGGACAGGGGCAATCAGCCCCAGCATTTT
TRBV4-3	.	TRBD2	TRBJ2-7	CASSQDLGSGGLIYEQYF	TGCGCCAGCAGCCAAGACTTGGGTAGCGGGGGACTAATCTACGAGCAGTACTTC
TRBV3-1/TRBV3-2	once	.	TRBJ2-1	CASSQETSPSYNEQFF	TGTGCCAGCAGCCAAGAAACTAGCCCCTCCTACAATGAGCAGTTCTTC
TRBV19	.	TRBD1	TRBJ1-5	CASSLTGQGARGNQPQHF	TGTGCCAGTAGTCTAACGGGACAGGGGGCGCGGGGCAATCAGCCCCAGCATTTT
TRBV5-1	.	.	TRBJ1-1	CASSSGVGGYTEAFF	TGCGCCAGCAGCTCGGGGGTGGGAGGGTACACTGAAGCTTTCTTT
TRBV27	few	.	TRBJ1-4	CASSLMGFNEKLFF	TGTGCCAGCAGTCTAATGGGATTCAACGAAAAACTGTTTTTT
TRBV24-1	.	TRBD2	TRBJ2-3	CATSESGLAGPGDTQYF	TGTGCCACCAGTGAGTCGGGACTAGCGGGCCCCGGAGATACGCAGTATTTT
TRBV29-1	.	.	TRBJ2-1	CSVELPNLYNEQFF	TGCAGCGTTGAATTACCCAATCTCTACAATGAGCAGTTCTTC
TRBV25-1	.	.	TRBJ2-2	CASSERWLRSNTGELFF	TGTGCCAGCAGTGAAAGATGGTTGCGATCGAACACCGGGGAGCTGTTTTTT
TRBV14	.	TRBD2	TRBJ2-1	CASSQDRGTRFYEQFF	TGTGCCAGCAGCCAAGATAGGGGGACTAGATTCTATGAGCAGTTCTTC